These 14 T cell receptor beta chains share one sample of origin, sequenced in a study of shared clonotypes between healthy human individuals. Some clones are missing from TCRdb's copy, which holds only in-frame ones; the method was immunoSEQ multiplex PCR. This table has a few million clones, around 90% appearing once. Input material: naive CD4+ T cells from PBMCs. Subset here: CD45RA+ positively selected. These receptors were obtained from a man younger than 30 in good health. Some clones in this sample may be carry-over from other donors' samples.

CDR3 DNA: TGTGCCAGCAGGGGACAGTCCCCCAGGTATGGCTACACCTTC. Its translation is CASRGQSPRYGYTF. The chain is built from TRBV2 and TRBJ1-2; 7 bases fit TRBD1. This CDR3 contains 14 residues. Germline V gene sequence: CDR1 SNHLY, CDR2 FYNNEI. J was trimmed by 5 bases and V by 6 bases; bases with no gene match: 9.

The V and J genes are TRBV19 and TRBJ2-6; D is uncertain. V lost 1 base to trimming and J lost 0 bases, with 7 bases between them. The germline gives CDR1 LNHDA, CDR2 SQIVND (reference sequence). CDR3 size: 16 residues. The CDR3 spells CASSIVAASGANVLTF. DNA for the CDR3: TGTGCCAGTAGTATAGTGGCGGCCTCTGGGGCCAACGTCCTGACTTTC.

A single count supports this clone. V usage is TRBV28 and J usage is TRBJ2-3; TRBD1 or TRBD2 may be the D gene (6 bases each). V lost 3 bases and J 2 bases, leaving 9 bases between the germline ends. The CDR3 has 14 residues. CDR1 and CDR2 from the germline V gene are MDHEN and SYDVKM. The CDR3 sequence: CASSFRGPTDTQYF. As DNA, the CDR3 is TGTGCCAGCAGTTTCCGGGGGCCCACAGATACGCAGTATTTT.

The chain links TRBV18 to TRBJ2-1; 11 bases match TRBD2. The CDR3 loop spans 16 amino acids. The J segment lost 12 bases and the V segment lost 2 bases, leaving 12 bases of the junction unmatched. The germline gives CDR1 KGHSH, CDR2 LQKENI. The CDR3 region is CASSPRLAGFERVQFF. CDR3 coding DNA: TGTGCCAGCTCACCAAGACTAGCGGGATTTGAACGTGTGCAGTTCTTC.

Concerning this clone itself: The sample contains more than one DNA sequence encoding this CDR3. The rearrangement uses TRBV5-1 and TRBJ2-5, with D perhaps given as TRBD1 or TRBD2 (5 bases each). The V end lost 1 base, the J end lost 1 base, and 8 bases lay between the germline ends. Germline loops: CDR1 SGHRS, CDR2 YFSETQ. The CDR3 consists of 14 residues. CDR3 in DNA: TGCGCCAGCAGCTTGTACGGGACCCAAGAGACCCAGTACTTC. Amino acid sequence: CASSLYGTQETQYF.

The J gene is TRBJ2-2, the V gene TRBV5-1; D is possibly TRBD1 (6 bases). Trimming removed 0 bases at V and 3 bases at J, with 12 bases between. This CDR3 comprises 16 residues. Germline CDR1 is SGHRS and CDR2 is YFSETQ. The DNA of the CDR3 is TGCGCCAGCAGCTTGGAGGCAGGGGCGGACACCGGGGAGCTGTTTTTT. Translated, it gives CASSLEAGADTGELFF.

The V gene is TRBV18, the J gene TRBJ2-1; the match to TRBD1 covers 8 bases. V gave up 2 bases and J gave up 7 bases; unmatched junction bases: 7. There are 15 residues in the CDR3. CDR1 and CDR2 from the germline V gene are KGHSH and LQKENI. CDR3 residues: CASSPSPQGANEQFF. DNA for the CDR3: TGTGCCAGCTCACCATCTCCCCAGGGGGCTAATGAGCAGTTCTTC.

CDR3 loop: CASSNPGLSGANVLTF. In DNA, the CDR3 is TGTGCCAGTAGTAATCCAGGTCTCTCTGGGGCCAACGTCCTGACTTTC. The chain is built from TRBV19 and TRBJ2-6; the D is unclear. The CDR3 extends over 16 amino acids. The germline V and J ends were trimmed by 4 bases and 0 bases, with 10 bases remaining between them. CDR1 and CDR2 (germline): LNHDA, SQIVND (reference sequence).

J is TRBJ1-5 and V is TRBV19; 10 bases fit TRBD1. This CDR3 is 16 amino acids long. Germline CDR1 is LNHDA and CDR2 is SQIVND (reference sequence). V was clipped by 5 bases and J by 8 bases; unmatched bases: 12. CDR3 residues: CASSSPPGQGKKPQHF. The CDR3 DNA reads as TGTGCCAGTAGTTCTCCGCCGGGACAGGGGAAAAAGCCCCAGCATTTT.

V is TRBV18 and J is TRBJ2-5, with D possibly being TRBD1 or TRBD2 (5 bases each). Germline CDR1 reads KGHSH; CDR2 reads LQKENI. The V end was cut by 4 bases, the J end by 5 bases, with 17 bases between. This CDR3 region has 15 residues. The CDR3 nucleotides read TGTGCCAGCTCACGACCGGGGACCCTGAGGGAGACCCAGTACTTC. Translation: CASSRPGTLRETQYF.

The gene calls are TRBV2 and TRBJ2-5; D is uncertain. CDR3 size: 14 residues. CDR1 and CDR2 from the germline V gene are SNHLY and FYNNEI. With 5 bases removed from V and 1 base from J, the gap between germline ends came to 11 bases. The CDR3 nucleotides are TGTGCCAGCAGTATACGCCCAGGCCAAGAGACCCAGTACTTC. Residues: CASSIRPGQETQYF.

The genes are TRBV7-2 and TRBJ2-7; 10 nucleotides line up with TRBD1. The CDR3 runs 15 residues. V was pared by 4 bases and J by 3 bases, with 6 bases of the junction left unmatched. The germline V gene encodes CDR1 SGHTA and CDR2 FQGNSA. The CDR3 sequence is CASSWGQGIIYEQYF. CDR3 nucleotide sequence: TGTGCCAGCAGCTGGGGACAGGGGATTATCTACGAGCAGTACTTC. Complete variable domain (other parts from reference TRBV7-2 and TRBJ2-7): GAGVSQSPSNKVTEKGKDVELRCDPISGHTALYWYRQSLGQGLEFLIYFQGNSAPDKSGLPSDRFSAERTGGSVSTLTIQRTQQEDSAVYLCASSWGQGIIYEQYFGPGTRLTVT.

The CDR3: CASSPRSGRTDTQYF. CDR3 DNA: TGTGCCAGCAGTCCCCGTAGCGGGAGAACAGATACGCAGTATTTT. J is TRBJ2-3 and V is TRBV5-4; 9 positions match TRBD2. This CDR3 spans 15 amino acids. Germline V gene lookup returns CDR1 SGHNT and CDR2 YYREEE (reference sequence). The J segment lost 3 bases and the V segment lost 5 bases, leaving 7 bases of the junction unmatched.

The V gene is TRBV19, the J gene TRBJ2-2; no clear D. The CDR3 extends over 15 amino acids. Trimming removed 8 bases from V and 0 bases from J, with 13 bases in between. Germline CDR1 and CDR2: LNHDA and SQIVND (reference sequence). In nucleotides, the CDR3 is TGTGCCAGTCGCGACGGCCAGACGAACACCGGGGAGCTGTTTTTT. This encodes CASRDGQTNTGELFF.